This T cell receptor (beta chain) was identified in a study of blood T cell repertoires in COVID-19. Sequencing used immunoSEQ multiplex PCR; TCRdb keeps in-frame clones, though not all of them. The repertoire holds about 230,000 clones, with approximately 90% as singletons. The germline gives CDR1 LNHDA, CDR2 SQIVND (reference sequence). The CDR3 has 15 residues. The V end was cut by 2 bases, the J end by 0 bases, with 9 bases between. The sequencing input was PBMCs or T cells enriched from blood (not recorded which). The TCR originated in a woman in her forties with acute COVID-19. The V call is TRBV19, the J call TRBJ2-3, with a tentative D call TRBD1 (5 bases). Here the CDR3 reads CASSINTGSTDTQYF. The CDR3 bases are TGTGCCAGTAGTATAAATACAGGTAGCACAGATACGCAGTATTTT.